The sequence of this T cell receptor (beta chain) was determined in a study of beta chain features in type 1 diabetes. Investigators reverse transcribed all isolated RNA, so they sequenced expressed TCRB transcripts. The data were produced by immunoSEQ multiplex PCR, yet TCRdb's version contains in-frame clones alone and is incomplete. The sample contains a few hundred thousand clones, 30% of which appear only once. The CDR3 has 13 residues. From germline, CDR1 is GTSNPN and CDR2 SVGIG (reference sequence). Trimming removed 2 bases at V and 3 bases at J, with 5 bases between. This receptor was identified in a man aged 18 to 29 in good health. The specimen sequenced was naive CD4+ T cells from blood. The J gene is TRBJ2-6, the V gene TRBV30, with no clear D. For the CDR3, the DNA is TGTGCCTGGAGTCTCCTTGGGGCCAACGTCCTGACTTTC. Protein product: CAWSLLGANVLTF.